The 26 T cell receptor beta chains in this list originate from one sample, sequenced in a study of post-analysis software for immune sequencing data. Study-wide results and caveats: Elevated frequency relative to controls characterized roughly five TRBV segments in patients, TRBV5-6, TRBV5-1 and TRBV20-1 among them.

Unique molecular identifiers were built into the TCR beta cDNA libraries. MiXCR, applied by TCRdb to the PCR reads, yields one record per CDR3 protein. The sample records under 650,000 distinct CDR3 sequences, roughly 47% being singletons. Antigens for these TCRs are unknown. The source material was blood. The source of these receptors is a girl aged 10 to 17 with multiple sclerosis.

The chain joins TRBV3-1 to TRBJ2-4; 7 bases fit TRBD1. The end of the DNA fits TRBJ2-7 better, so the J call may be wrong. Germline V gene lookup returns CDR1 LGHDT and CDR2 YNNKEL (reference sequence). CDR3 size: 15 residues. CDR3 loop: CASSQPRQGKDEQYF. In DNA, the CDR3 is TGTGCCAGCAGCCAACCCCGACAGGGTAAAGACGAGCAGTACTTC.

The chain uses TRBV12-3 or TRBV12-4 and TRBJ2-3; the D gene could be TRBD1 or TRBD2 (6 bases each). V was pared by 0 bases and J by 0 bases, with 25 bases between. CDR3 length: 21 amino acids. CDR3 in amino acids: CASSLAPPLRGVLTSTDTQYF. The CDR3 DNA sequence: TGTGCCAGCAGTTTAGCGCCACCGTTGAGGGGGGTATTAACTAGCACAGATACGCAGTATTTT.

The rearrangement uses TRBV12-3 or TRBV12-4 and TRBJ1-2, with TRBD1 matching 8 bases. CDR3 length: 16 residues. Trimming at V came to 5 bases and at J to 5 bases, leaving 13 bases not matched to a gene. CDR3 in amino acids: CASSLARTGRKYGYTF. The CDR3 region has the DNA TGTGCCAGCAGTCTCGCCCGGACAGGGCGGAAATATGGCTACACCTTC.

This chain uses TRBV7-9 with TRBJ2-7, with D hard to call. Germline-derived CDR1 and CDR2 are SEHNR and FQNEAQ (reference sequence). This CDR3 spans 12 amino acids. V was cut by 3 bases and J by 5 bases, with 8 bases left in between. The CDR3 DNA reads TGTGCCAGCAGCTTCGGAGAAAACGAGCAGTACTTC. Amino acids: CASSFGENEQYF.

This rearrangement joins TRBV3-1 to TRBJ2-5, with 7 bases that match TRBD2. CDR3 size: 17 residues. Germline values: CDR1 LGHDT, CDR2 YNNKEL (reference sequence). The J segment lost 0 bases and the V segment lost 4 bases, leaving 11 bases of the junction unmatched. The CDR3 sequence: CASSPDGRTSYQETQYF. The CDR3 bases are TGTGCCAGCAGCCCTGACGGGAGGACTTCGTACCAAGAGACCCAGTACTTC.

This clonotype was picked up a small number of times. The chain combines TRBV6-6 with TRBJ2-1; 8 bases match TRBD2. V dropped 2 bases and J dropped 2; count of bases not matched to a gene: 8. Germline lookup yields CDR1 MNHNY and CDR2 SVGAGI (reference sequence). The CDR3 runs to 17 residues. DNA for the CDR3: TGTGCCAGCAGTTACGACTTTAGCGGGATCGCCTACAATGAGCAGTTCTTC. It encodes CASSYDFSGIAYNEQFF.

The chain joins TRBV12-3 or TRBV12-4 to TRBJ2-1; TRBD2 is a possible D gene (7 bases). The CDR3 is 12 residues long. Deletions cut 0 bases from V and 12 bases from J, with 9 bases between. In DNA, the CDR3 is TGTGCCAGCAGTTTAGCGGGAGGGGGGCAGTTCTTC. Amino acids: CASSLAGGGQFF.

The chain uses TRBV25-1 and TRBJ2-7, with D perhaps TRBD1 or TRBD2 (5 bases each). V lost 4 bases, J lost 2 bases, and 15 bases lay in between. This CDR3 contains 15 residues. The germline V gene has CDR1 MGHDK and CDR2 SYGVNS. The DNA of the CDR3 is TGTGCCAGCAGTGTTCACGGGACGGGCACCTACGAGCAGTACTTC. It codes for CASSVHGTGTYEQYF.

The chain links TRBV3-1 to TRBJ2-1, with 8 bases identical to TRBD2. Germline CDR1 is LGHDT and CDR2 is YNNKEL (reference sequence). V lost 0 bases and J lost 4; bases outside the gene matches: 8. The CDR3 extends over 17 amino acids. The CDR3 bases are TGTGCCAGCAGCCAAGATCCCCCAGCGGGGGTTTACAATGAGCAGTTCTTC. Encoded protein: CASSQDPPAGVYNEQFF.

J is TRBJ1-2 and V is TRBV4-2; no firm D call. Deletions cut 0 bases from V and 8 bases from J, with 10 bases between. Germline CDR1 LGHNA, CDR2 YNFKEQ. The CDR3 sequence is 13 residues long. The CDR3 is CASSQDLLRGYTF. In DNA form, the CDR3 reads TGTGCCAGCAGCCAAGATCTGCTACGAGGCTACACCTTC.

This clonotype occurred a few times. This sequence joins TRBV5-1 and TRBJ2-1, with 9 bases aligning to TRBD1. This CDR3 comprises 14 residues. CDR1 and CDR2 (germline): SGHRS, YFSETQ. V lost 5 bases and J lost 10; bases outside the gene matches: 10. This chain's CDR3 is CASRRGQGVREQFF. The CDR3 DNA sequence: TGCGCCAGCAGGAGGGGACAGGGAGTGCGAGAGCAGTTCTTC.

In nucleotides, the CDR3 is TGTGCCAGCAGCCCGAGCCGAGGGGGCGTCGGGTACAATGAGCAGTTCTTC. This translates into CASSPSRGGVGYNEQFF. The V call is TRBV3-1, the J call TRBJ2-1, with 7 bases identical to TRBD1. The trim removed 4 bases at V and 4 bases at J, leaving 13 bases unmatched. Germline lookup yields CDR1 LGHDT and CDR2 YNNKEL (reference sequence). The CDR3 has 17 residues.

This clonotype was picked up a small number of times. This chain links TRBV6-5 with TRBJ2-5, with TRBD2 as a possible D gene (5 bases). Trimming left V 0 bases short and J 4 bases short, with 15 bases between. The CDR3 runs to 16 residues. Germline-derived CDR1 and CDR2 are MNHEY and SVGAGI. CDR3 nucleotide sequence: TGTGCCAGCAGTTACTCAGGAGGAGCGTCTGGAGAGACCCAGTACTTC. This gives the protein CASSYSGGASGETQYF.

The chain uses TRBV5-1 and TRBJ2-6; a possible D gene is TRBD1 (5 bases). The CDR3 length is 15 residues. Trimming took 4 bases from V and 4 from J, leaving 12 bases between them. Germline V gene data show CDR1 as SGHRS and CDR2 as YFSETQ. The CDR3 loop reads CASSPQGGGANVLTF. The DNA of the CDR3 is TGCGCCAGCAGCCCCCAGGGTGGAGGGGCCAACGTCCTGACTTTC.

This sequence joins TRBV12-3 or TRBV12-4 and TRBJ1-1; possible D gene TRBD1, 5 bases. The CDR3 totals 15 residues. The V and J ends lost 3 bases and 0 bases respectively, with 11 bases between them. The CDR3 coding sequence is TGTGCCAGCAGTTTCGGGGCCCTCTTGAACACTGAAGCTTTCTTT. Protein sequence: CASSFGALLNTEAFF.

The chain is built from TRBV20-1 and TRBJ1-6; no clear D gene. V lost 0 bases to trimming and J lost 0 bases, with 9 bases between them. The CDR3 totals 16 residues. Germline V gene sequence: CDR1 DFQATT, CDR2 SNEGSKA (reference sequence). The CDR3: CSARDRQSSYNSPLHF. In nucleotides, the CDR3 is TGCAGTGCTAGAGATCGGCAGAGCTCCTATAATTCACCCCTCCACTTT.

The chain employs TRBV20-1 and TRBJ2-7, with a tentative D call TRBD1 (6 bases). This CDR3 is 12 amino acids long. Germline V gene sequence: CDR1 DFQATT, CDR2 SNEGSKA (reference sequence). With 3 bases removed from V and 4 bases from J, the gap between germline ends came to 10 bases. The CDR3 coding sequence is TGCAGTGCTAGCGTAGGGGGTTACGAGCAGTACTTC. Amino acids: CSASVGGYEQYF.

This chain links TRBV7-8 with TRBJ1-1, with D unclear. Germline CDR1 SGHVS, CDR2 FQNEAQ. V was clipped by 7 bases and J by 3 bases, with 24 bases between them. The CDR3 is 17 amino acids. The CDR3 is CASIRSGVPRSDTEAFF. The CDR3 DNA follows: TGTGCCAGCATCAGATCAGGAGTTCCGAGGAGTGACACTGAAGCTTTCTTT.

As DNA, the CDR3 is TGTGCCACCAGCAGAGATCGGGTCTACGAGCAGTACTTC. This translates into CATSRDRVYEQYF. The J gene is TRBJ2-7, the V gene TRBV15; D is unresolved. The CDR3 is made up of 13 amino acids. The V and J ends lost 0 bases and 3 bases respectively, with 6 bases between them. Germline V gives CDR1 LNHNV, CDR2 YYDKDF (reference sequence).

V usage is TRBV6-6 and J usage is TRBJ2-7, with TRBD2 matching 10 bases. The CDR3 contains 17 residues. Germline V CDR1 and CDR2: MNHNY, SVGAGI (reference sequence). Unmatched junction bases numbered 7, after V lost 2 bases and J lost 0 bases. The DNA of the CDR3 is TGTGCCAGCAGTTACCCCAGGACTAGCGGTAGCTCCTACGAGCAGTACTTC. It yields the protein CASSYPRTSGSSYEQYF.

A few counts support this clonotype. The chain carries TRBV6-5 and TRBJ2-1, with 13 positions matching TRBD2. With 8 bases clipped from V and 3 bases from J, the junction kept 4 bases outside the gene matches. CDR1 and CDR2 (germline): MNHEY, SVGAGI. The CDR3 length is 15 residues. In nucleotides, the CDR3 is TGTGCCAGCCACGGACTAGCGGGGGTCTACAATGAGCAGTTCTTC. This codes for CASHGLAGVYNEQFF.

The rearrangement links TRBV11-1 to TRBJ2-3; TRBD1 matches at 8 bases. The germline CDR1 and CDR2 sequences are SGHAT and FQDESV (reference sequence). There are 14 residues in the CDR3. J gave up 4 bases and V 6 bases, and 6 bases lay outside the gene matches. CDR3 bases: TGTGCCAGCAGTAGGACAGGGTTCCCAGATACGCAGTATTTT. It encodes CASSRTGFPDTQYF.

The CDR3 sequence: CASTFPQHRGGSDTQYF. The CDR3 region has the DNA TGTGCCAGCACCTTTCCCCAACACAGAGGGGGATCAGATACGCAGTATTTT. This chain links TRBV12-3 or TRBV12-4 with TRBJ2-3, with D tentatively TRBD1 (6 bases). The V end lost 7 bases, the J end lost 4 bases, and 24 bases lay between the germline ends. The CDR3 has 17 amino acids.

J is TRBJ2-4 and V is TRBV6-6; a possible D gene is TRBD2 (6 bases). Per the germline V gene, CDR1 is MNHNY and CDR2 is SVGAGI (reference sequence). The V gene lost 4 bases and the J gene lost 3 bases, with 13 bases spanning the gap. The CDR3 sequence is 15 residues long. This chain's CDR3 is CASSSSATSKNIQYF. The CDR3 nucleotides are TGTGCCAGCAGTTCCTCAGCGACTAGCAAAAACATTCAGTACTTC.

This clonotype was recorded a few times. The chain joins TRBV10-3 to TRBJ2-6; D is perhaps TRBD2 (5 bases). Germline values: CDR1 ENHRY, CDR2 SYGVKD. Trimming left V 6 bases short and J 1 base short, with 10 bases between. The length of the CDR3 is 15 residues. CDR3 sequence reads: CAIRGAGSGANVLTF. CDR3 coding DNA: TGTGCCATCAGAGGCGCGGGTTCTGGGGCCAACGTCCTGACTTTC.

This clonotype was seen more than once but under ten times. The V call is TRBV12-3 or TRBV12-4, the J call TRBJ2-7; D is possibly TRBD1 (5 bases). This CDR3 has 13 residues. Trimming took off 7 bases at V and 4 bases at J, with 14 bases between the two ends. CDR3 coding DNA: TGTGCCAGCAACACCGCCCAGGGTTACGAGCAGTACTTC. The encoded protein is CASNTAQGYEQYF.